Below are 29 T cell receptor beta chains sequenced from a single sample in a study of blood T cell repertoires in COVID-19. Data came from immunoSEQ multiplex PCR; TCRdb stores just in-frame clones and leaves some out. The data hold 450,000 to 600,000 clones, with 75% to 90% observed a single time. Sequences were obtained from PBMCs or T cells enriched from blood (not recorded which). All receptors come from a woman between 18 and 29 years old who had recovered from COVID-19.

DNA for the CDR3: TGCGCCAGCCGTATAGGGGATAGCGGGGATGGTGGCGAGCAGTACTTC. Its protein is CASRIGDSGDGGEQYF. The chain couples TRBV4-1 to TRBJ2-7, with 8 bases fitting TRBD2. The CDR3 has 16 amino acids. From germline, CDR1 is MGHRA and CDR2 YSYEKL. The trim removed 8 bases at V and 6 bases at J, leaving 18 bases unmatched.

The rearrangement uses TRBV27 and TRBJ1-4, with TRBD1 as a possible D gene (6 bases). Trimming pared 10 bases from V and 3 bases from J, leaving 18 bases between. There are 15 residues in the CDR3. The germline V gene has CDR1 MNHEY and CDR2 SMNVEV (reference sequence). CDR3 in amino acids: CATRQRGIPNEKLFF. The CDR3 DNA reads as TGTGCCACCCGTCAGAGGGGGATCCCTAATGAAAAACTGTTTTTT.

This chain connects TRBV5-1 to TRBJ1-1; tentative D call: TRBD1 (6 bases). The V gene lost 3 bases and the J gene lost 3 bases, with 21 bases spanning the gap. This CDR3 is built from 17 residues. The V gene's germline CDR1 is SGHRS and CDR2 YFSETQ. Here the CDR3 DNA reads TGCGCCAGCAGCTCGTTAAGCGCGGGGGCAAGGTACACTGAAGCTTTCTTT. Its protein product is CASSSLSAGARYTEAFF.

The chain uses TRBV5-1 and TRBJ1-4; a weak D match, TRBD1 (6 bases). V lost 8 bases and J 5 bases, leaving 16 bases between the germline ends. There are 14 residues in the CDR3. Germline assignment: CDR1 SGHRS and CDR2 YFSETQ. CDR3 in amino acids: CARRPGDKNEKLFF. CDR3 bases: TGCGCCAGGAGACCAGGGGATAAGAATGAAAAACTGTTTTTT. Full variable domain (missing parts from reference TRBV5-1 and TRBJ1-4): KAGVTQTPRYLIKTRGQQVTLSCSPISGHRSVSWYQQTPGQGLQFLFEYFSETQRNKGNFPGRFSGRQFSNSRSEMNVSTLELGDSALYLCARRPGDKNEKLFFGSGTQLSVL.

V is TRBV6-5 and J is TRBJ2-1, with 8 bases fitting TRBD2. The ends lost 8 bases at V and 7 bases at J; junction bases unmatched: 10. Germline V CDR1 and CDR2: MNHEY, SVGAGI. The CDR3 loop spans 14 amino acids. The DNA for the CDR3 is TGTGCCAGCGGGCGGGGGGCCCAGGATAATGAGCAGTTCTTC. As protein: CASGRGAQDNEQFF.

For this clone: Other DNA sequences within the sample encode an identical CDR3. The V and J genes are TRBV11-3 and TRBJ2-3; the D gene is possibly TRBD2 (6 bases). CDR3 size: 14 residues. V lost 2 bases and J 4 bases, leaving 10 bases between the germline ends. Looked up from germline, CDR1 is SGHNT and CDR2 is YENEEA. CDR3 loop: CASSLTGEADTQYF. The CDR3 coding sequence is TGTGCCAGCAGCTTAACGGGGGAAGCAGATACGCAGTATTTT. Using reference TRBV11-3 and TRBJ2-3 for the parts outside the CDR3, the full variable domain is EAGVVQSPRYKIIEKKQPVAFWCNPISGHNTLYWYLQNLGQGPELLIRYENEEAVDDSQLPKDRFSAERLKGVDSTLKIQPAELGDSAVYLCASSLTGEADTQYFGPGTRLTVL.

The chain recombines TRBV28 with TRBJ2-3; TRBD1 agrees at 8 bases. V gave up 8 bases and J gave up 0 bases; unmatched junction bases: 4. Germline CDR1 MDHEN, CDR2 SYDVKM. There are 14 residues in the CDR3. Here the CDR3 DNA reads TGTGCCAGCCTACGGGACAGGAGCACAGATACGCAGTATTTT. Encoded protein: CASLRDRSTDTQYF. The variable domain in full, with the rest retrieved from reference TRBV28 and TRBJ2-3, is DVKVTQSSRYLVKRTGEKVFLECVQDMDHENMFWYRQDPGLGLRLIYFSYDVKMKEKGDIPEGYSVSREKKERFSLILESASTNQTSMYLCASLRDRSTDTQYFGPGTRLTVL.

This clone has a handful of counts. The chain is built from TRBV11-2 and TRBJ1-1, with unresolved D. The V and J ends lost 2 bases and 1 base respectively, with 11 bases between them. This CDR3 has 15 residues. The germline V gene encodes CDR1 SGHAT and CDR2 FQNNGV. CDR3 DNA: TGTGCCAGCAGCTTAAGCGGTAATGAGAACACTGAAGCTTTCTTT. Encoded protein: CASSLSGNENTEAFF.

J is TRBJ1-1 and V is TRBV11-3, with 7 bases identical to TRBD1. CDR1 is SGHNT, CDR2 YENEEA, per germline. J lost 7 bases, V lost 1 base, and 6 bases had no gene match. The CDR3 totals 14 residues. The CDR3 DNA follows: TGTGCCAGCAGCTTAGGTGTATCAGGGGGTGAAGCTTTCTTT. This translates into CASSLGVSGGEAFF. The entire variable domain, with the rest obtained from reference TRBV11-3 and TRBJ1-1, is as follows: EAGVVQSPRYKIIEKKQPVAFWCNPISGHNTLYWYLQNLGQGPELLIRYENEEAVDDSQLPKDRFSAERLKGVDSTLKIQPAELGDSAVYLCASSLGVSGGEAFFGQGTRLTVV.

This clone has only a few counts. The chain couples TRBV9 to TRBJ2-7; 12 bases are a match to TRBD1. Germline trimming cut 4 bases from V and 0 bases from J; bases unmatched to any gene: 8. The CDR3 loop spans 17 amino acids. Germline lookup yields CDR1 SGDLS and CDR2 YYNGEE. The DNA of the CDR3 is TGTGCCAGCAGCCCGAGGTTGGGACAGGGGGCCTCCTACGAGCAGTACTTC. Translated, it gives CASSPRLGQGASYEQYF.

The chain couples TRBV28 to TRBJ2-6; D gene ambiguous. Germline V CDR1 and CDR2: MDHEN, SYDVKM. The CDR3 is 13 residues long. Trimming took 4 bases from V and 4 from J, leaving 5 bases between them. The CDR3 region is CASSSQGANVLTF. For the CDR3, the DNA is TGTGCCAGCAGTTCACAGGGGGCCAACGTCCTGACTTTC.

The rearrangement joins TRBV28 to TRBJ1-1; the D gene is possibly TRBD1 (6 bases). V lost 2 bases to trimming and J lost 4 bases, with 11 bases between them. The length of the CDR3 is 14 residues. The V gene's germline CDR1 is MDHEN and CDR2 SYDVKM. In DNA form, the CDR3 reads TGTGCCAGCAGTTTACTGGTAGGGGGCACTGAAGCTTTCTTT. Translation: CASSLLVGGTEAFF.

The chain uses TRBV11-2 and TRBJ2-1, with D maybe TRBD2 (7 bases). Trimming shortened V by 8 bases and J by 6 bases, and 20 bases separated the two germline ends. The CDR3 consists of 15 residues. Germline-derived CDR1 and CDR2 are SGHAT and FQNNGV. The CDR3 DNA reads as TGTGCCAGCGGTCCCGCCCGAAGGGGGGGCAATGAGCAGTTCTTC. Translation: CASGPARRGGNEQFF. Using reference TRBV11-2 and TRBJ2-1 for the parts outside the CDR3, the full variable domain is EAGVAQSPRYKIIEKRQSVAFWCNPISGHATLYWYQQILGQGPKLLIQFQNNGVVDDSQLPKDRFSAERLKGVDSTLKIQPAKLEDSAVYLCASGPARRGGNEQFFGPGTRLTVL.

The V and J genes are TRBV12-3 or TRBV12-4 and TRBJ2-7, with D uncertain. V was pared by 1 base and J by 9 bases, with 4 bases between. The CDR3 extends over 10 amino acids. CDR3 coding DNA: TGTGCCAGCAGTTTAGTCGGGCAGTACTTC. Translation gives CASSLVGQYF.

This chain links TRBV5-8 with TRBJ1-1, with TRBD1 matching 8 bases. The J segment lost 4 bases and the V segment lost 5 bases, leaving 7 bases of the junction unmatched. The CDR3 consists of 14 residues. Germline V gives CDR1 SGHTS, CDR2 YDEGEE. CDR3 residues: CASSSGTGTTEAFF. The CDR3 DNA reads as TGTGCCAGCAGTTCCGGGACAGGCACCACTGAAGCTTTCTTT.

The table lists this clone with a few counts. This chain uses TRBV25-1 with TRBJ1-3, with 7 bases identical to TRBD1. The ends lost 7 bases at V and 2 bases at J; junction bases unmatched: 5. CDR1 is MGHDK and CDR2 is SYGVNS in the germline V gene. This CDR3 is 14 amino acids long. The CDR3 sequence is CASIDRAAGNTIYF. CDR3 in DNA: TGTGCCAGCATCGACAGGGCAGCTGGAAACACCATATATTTT.

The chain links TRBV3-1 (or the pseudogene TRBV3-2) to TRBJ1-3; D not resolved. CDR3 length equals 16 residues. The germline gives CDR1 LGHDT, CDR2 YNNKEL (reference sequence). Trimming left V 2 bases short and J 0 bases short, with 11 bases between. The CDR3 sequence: CASSQPMSISGNTIYF. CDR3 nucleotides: TGTGCCAGCAGCCAACCCATGTCCATCTCTGGAAACACCATATATTTT.

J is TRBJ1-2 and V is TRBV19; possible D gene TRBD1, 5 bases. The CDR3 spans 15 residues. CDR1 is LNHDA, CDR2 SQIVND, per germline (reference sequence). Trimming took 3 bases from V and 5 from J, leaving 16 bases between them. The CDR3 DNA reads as TGTGCCAGTAGTATCACTTCGACAGCCCGGTATGGCTACACCTTC. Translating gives CASSITSTARYGYTF.

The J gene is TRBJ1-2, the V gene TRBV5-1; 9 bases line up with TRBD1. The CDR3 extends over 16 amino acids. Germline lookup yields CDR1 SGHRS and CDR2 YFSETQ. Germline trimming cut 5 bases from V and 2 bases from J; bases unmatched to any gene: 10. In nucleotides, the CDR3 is TGCGCCAGCAGGAAGACTACCGGGACAGGGAACTATGGCTACACCTTC. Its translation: CASRKTTGTGNYGYTF.

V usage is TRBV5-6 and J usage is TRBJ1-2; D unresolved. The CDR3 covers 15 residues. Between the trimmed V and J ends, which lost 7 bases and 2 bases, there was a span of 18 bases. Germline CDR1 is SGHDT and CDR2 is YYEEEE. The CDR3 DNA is TGTGCCAGCTCCCCCTTGAACCTACGCAACTATGGCTACACCTTC. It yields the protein CASSPLNLRNYGYTF. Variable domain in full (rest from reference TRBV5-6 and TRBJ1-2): DAGVTQSPTHLIKTRGQQVTLRCSPKSGHDTVSWYQQALGQGPQFIFQYYEEEERQRGNFPDRFSGHQFPNYSSELNVNALLLGDSALYLCASSPLNLRNYGYTFGSGTRLTVV.

CDR3 in amino acids: CASSFRGLRGTEAFF. The CDR3 bases are TGTGCCAGCAGCTTCAGGGGTCTGAGGGGCACTGAAGCTTTCTTT. J is TRBJ1-1 and V is TRBV5-5, with D possibly matching TRBD1 (6 bases). The CDR3 has 15 residues. With 2 bases removed from V and 4 bases from J, the gap between germline ends came to 15 bases. The germline V gene has CDR1 SGHKS and CDR2 YYEKEE (reference sequence).

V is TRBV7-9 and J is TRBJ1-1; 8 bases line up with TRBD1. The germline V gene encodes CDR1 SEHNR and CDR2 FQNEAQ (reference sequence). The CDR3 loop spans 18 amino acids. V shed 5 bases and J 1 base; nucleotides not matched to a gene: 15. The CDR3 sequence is CASSTRGQGGFANTEAFF. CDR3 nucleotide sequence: TGTGCCAGCAGCACTCGCGGACAGGGAGGATTTGCGAACACTGAAGCTTTCTTT.

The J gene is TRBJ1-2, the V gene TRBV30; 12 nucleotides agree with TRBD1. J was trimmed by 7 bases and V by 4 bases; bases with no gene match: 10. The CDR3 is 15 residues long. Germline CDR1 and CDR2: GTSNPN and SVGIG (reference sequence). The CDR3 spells CAWTIQGQGARGYTF. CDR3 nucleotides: TGTGCCTGGACCATACAGGGACAGGGGGCGCGTGGCTACACCTTC.

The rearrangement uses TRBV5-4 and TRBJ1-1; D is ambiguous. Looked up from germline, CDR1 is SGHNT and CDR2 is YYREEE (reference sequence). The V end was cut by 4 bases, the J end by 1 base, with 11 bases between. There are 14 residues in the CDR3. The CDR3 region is CASSPEAGNTEAFF. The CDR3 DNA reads TGTGCCAGCAGCCCGGAGGCAGGGAACACTGAAGCTTTCTTT.

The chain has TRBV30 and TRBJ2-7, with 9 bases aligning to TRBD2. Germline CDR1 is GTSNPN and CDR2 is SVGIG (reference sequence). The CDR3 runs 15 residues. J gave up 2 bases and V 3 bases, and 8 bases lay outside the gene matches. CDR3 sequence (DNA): TGTGCCTGGAGGCGGGGGGGCCGGGCCGCCTACGAGCAGTACTTC. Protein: CAWRRGGRAAYEQYF.

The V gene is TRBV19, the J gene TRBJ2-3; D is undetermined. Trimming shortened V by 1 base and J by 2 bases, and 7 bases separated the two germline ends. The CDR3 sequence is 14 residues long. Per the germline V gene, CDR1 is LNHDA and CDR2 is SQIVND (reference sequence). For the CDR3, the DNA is TGTGCCAGTAGTATAGGAGGCAACACAGATACGCAGTATTTT. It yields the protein CASSIGGNTDTQYF.

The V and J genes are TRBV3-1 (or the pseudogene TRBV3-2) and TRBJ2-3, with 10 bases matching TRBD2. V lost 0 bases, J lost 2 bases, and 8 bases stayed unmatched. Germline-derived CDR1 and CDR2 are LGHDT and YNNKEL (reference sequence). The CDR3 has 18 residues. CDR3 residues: CASSQEARTSGHTDTQYF. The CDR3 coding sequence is TGTGCCAGCAGCCAAGAGGCACGGACTAGCGGTCACACAGATACGCAGTATTTT.

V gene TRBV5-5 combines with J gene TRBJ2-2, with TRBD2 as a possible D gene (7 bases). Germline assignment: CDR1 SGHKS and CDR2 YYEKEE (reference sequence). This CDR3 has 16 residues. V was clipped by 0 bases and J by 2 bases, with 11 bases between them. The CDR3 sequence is CASSLAAGANTGELFF. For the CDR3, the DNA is TGTGCCAGCAGCTTGGCCGCGGGGGCAAACACCGGGGAGCTGTTTTTT.

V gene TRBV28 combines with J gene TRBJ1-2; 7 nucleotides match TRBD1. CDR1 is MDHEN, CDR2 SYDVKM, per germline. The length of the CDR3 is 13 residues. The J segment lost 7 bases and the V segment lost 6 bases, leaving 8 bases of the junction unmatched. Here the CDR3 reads CASRVFGDSGYTF. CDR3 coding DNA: TGTGCCAGCAGAGTTTTCGGGGACAGTGGCTACACCTTC.